This passage covers 28 T cell receptor beta chains from one sample sequenced in a study of blood T cell repertoires in COVID-19. Assay: immunoSEQ multiplex PCR; the TCRdb copy retains only in-frame clones and omits some. The sample includes roughly 150,000 clones, 84% of them seen just once. Material for sequencing was peripheral blood. These TCRs come from a woman older than 75 with COVID-19, enrolled during active disease.

This chain links TRBV28 with TRBJ1-4; 7 bases agree with TRBD1. This CDR3 is built from 14 residues. The junction had 5 bases not matched to a gene; V was cut back by 2 bases and J by 8 bases. CDR1 is MDHEN and CDR2 is SYDVKM in the germline V gene. In nucleotides, the CDR3 is TGTGCCAGCAGTTTAGTGACAGGGCTAGAAAAACTGTTTTTT. This gives the protein CASSLVTGLEKLFF.

The chain joins TRBV6-5 to TRBJ1-2, with D uncertain. The CDR3 is made up of 16 amino acids. The germline V gene encodes CDR1 MNHEY and CDR2 SVGAGI. Trimming left V 0 bases short and J 0 bases short, with 11 bases between. The CDR3 coding sequence is TGTGCCAGCAGTTACTCGAGTCGGGGTGCTAACTATGGCTACACCTTC. Encoded protein: CASSYSSRGANYGYTF.

This chain links TRBV4-1 with TRBJ2-7; 8 positions match TRBD1. The CDR3 spans 16 residues. From germline, CDR1 is MGHRA and CDR2 YSYEKL. Losses at the gene ends were 3 bases for V and 1 base for J; bases not matched to a gene: 8. Here the CDR3 DNA reads TGCGCCAGCAGCCAGGCGCCCGGGACAGGATCCTACGAGCAGTACTTC. Translated: CASSQAPGTGSYEQYF.

The chain has TRBV28 and TRBJ1-4, with 11 bases lining up with TRBD1. V dropped 3 bases and J dropped 7; count of bases not matched to a gene: 1. This CDR3 spans 14 amino acids. Germline V gives CDR1 MDHEN, CDR2 SYDVKM. The CDR3 is CASSFGTGGEKLFF. The CDR3, as DNA: TGTGCCAGCAGTTTCGGGACAGGGGGTGAAAAACTGTTTTTT.

V and J are TRBV20-1 and TRBJ2-1; no clear D. The V gene lost 1 base and the J gene lost 9 bases, with 7 bases spanning the gap. Germline CDR1 DFQATT, CDR2 SNEGSKA (reference sequence). The CDR3 contains 11 residues. The CDR3 sequence is CSARVVGEQFF. CDR3 nucleotide sequence: TGCAGTGCTAGAGTAGTCGGTGAGCAGTTCTTC.

The V and J genes are TRBV11-2 and TRBJ2-1; possibly TRBD2 for D (5 bases). The CDR3 is 15 residues long. Germline loops: CDR1 SGHAT, CDR2 FQNNGV. The germline V and J ends were trimmed by 5 bases and 4 bases, with 15 bases remaining between them. Here the CDR3 reads CASSRGPGSYNEQFF. CDR3 sequence (DNA): TGTGCCAGCAGCCGCGGCCCGGGGTCTTACAATGAGCAGTTCTTC.

This clone is a singleton in its sample. V gene TRBV18 combines with J gene TRBJ2-1; 8 nucleotides line up with TRBD2. This CDR3 region has 15 residues. Germline V CDR1 and CDR2: KGHSH, LQKENI. Trimming removed 3 bases from V and 9 bases from J; junction bases left unmatched: 10. In DNA form, the CDR3 reads TGTGCCAGCTCACCGGTTAGCGGGATGGCGGGTGAGCAGTTCTTC. Protein sequence: CASSPVSGMAGEQFF.

The genes are TRBV6-5 and TRBJ2-7; tentatively, D is TRBD2 (6 bases). Germline CDR1 reads MNHEY; CDR2 reads SVGAGI. Between the trimmed V and J ends, which lost 4 bases and 2 bases, there was a span of 12 bases. The CDR3 is 14 residues long. The DNA for the CDR3 is TGTGCCAGCAGTTCTTCCCCGGGAGCCTACGAGCAGTACTTC. This encodes CASSSSPGAYEQYF.

This clone has just one count. The chain couples TRBV4-1 to TRBJ1-2; a weak D match, TRBD1 (5 bases). Per the germline V gene, CDR1 is MGHRA and CDR2 is YSYEKL. The CDR3 length is 18 residues. V lost 0 bases to trimming and J lost 4 bases, with 21 bases between them. The CDR3 loop reads CASSQDRDSHLNFYGYTF. The CDR3 coding sequence is TGCGCCAGCAGCCAAGATCGGGACTCTCACCTCAATTTCTATGGCTACACCTTC.

V is TRBV5-1 and J is TRBJ2-5, with 10 positions matching TRBD1. Germline trimming cut 0 bases from V and 2 bases from J; bases unmatched to any gene: 4. This CDR3 spans 16 amino acids. Germline assignment: CDR1 SGHRS and CDR2 YFSETQ. The CDR3 loop is CASSLVADRGQETQYF. The CDR3 nucleotides read TGCGCCAGCAGCTTGGTTGCGGACAGGGGGCAAGAGACCCAGTACTTC.

The genes are TRBV10-2 and TRBJ1-5, with D perhaps TRBD1 (6 bases). V lost 1 base, J lost 2 bases, and 12 bases lay in between. The CDR3 totals 16 residues. Germline loops: CDR1 WSHSY, CDR2 SAAADI. In nucleotides, the CDR3 is TGCGCCAGCAGTGAGTTAACAGGGAGTGGCAATCAGCCCCAGCATTTT. Protein: CASSELTGSGNQPQHF.

This clone was counted only a few times. The chain carries TRBV19 and TRBJ1-3, with D possibly matching TRBD1 (5 bases). The CDR3 length is 15 residues. Germline V lookup: CDR1 LNHDA, CDR2 SQIVND (reference sequence). Trimming left V 3 bases short and J 2 bases short, with 11 bases between. Here the CDR3 reads CASSIARVAGNTIYF. The CDR3 DNA sequence: TGTGCCAGTAGTATCGCCAGGGTTGCTGGAAACACCATATATTTT.

The V call is TRBV18, the J call TRBJ1-4; D is unresolved. Deletions cut 6 bases from V and 0 bases from J, with 14 bases between. This CDR3 contains 16 residues. CDR1 is KGHSH, CDR2 LQKENI, per germline. The CDR3 loop is CASSHLSTATNEKLFF. DNA for the CDR3: TGTGCCAGCTCCCATCTCTCAACTGCAACTAATGAAAAACTGTTTTTT. The full variable domain, rest sourced from reference TRBV18 and TRBJ1-4, is NAGVMQNPRHLVRRRGQEARLRCSPMKGHSHVYWYRQLPEEGLKFMVYLQKENIIDESGMPKERFSAEFPKEGPSILRIQQVVRGDSAAYFCASSHLSTATNEKLFFGSGTQLSVL.

In this sample, this clone turned up once. This sequence joins TRBV27 and TRBJ1-2; 9 positions match TRBD1. This CDR3 is 16 amino acids long. Germline CDR1 reads MNHEY; CDR2 reads SMNVEV (reference sequence). V lost 6 bases and J lost 4; bases outside the gene matches: 12. Here the CDR3 DNA reads TGTGCCAGCAGCCCGAACCGGGACAGGGTCGGCTATGGCTACACCTTC. The encoded protein is CASSPNRDRVGYGYTF.

The chain uses TRBV12-5 and TRBJ1-5; 7 bases line up with TRBD1. V lost 9 bases and J lost 4; bases outside the gene matches: 3. This CDR3 has 12 amino acids. The germline V gene has CDR1 LGHNT and CDR2 FRNRAP. The CDR3 DNA sequence: TGTGCTAGCCTACAGGGGAATCAGCCCCAGCATTTT. This gives the protein CASLQGNQPQHF. Supplemented by reference TRBV12-5 and TRBJ1-5, the full variable domain reads DARVTQTPRHKVTEMGQEVTMRCQPILGHNTVFWYRQTMMQGLELLAYFRNRAPLDDSGMPKDRFSAEMPDATLATLKIQPSEPRDSAVYFCASLQGNQPQHFGDGTRLSIL.

V and J are TRBV7-2 and TRBJ1-4; no clear D gene. There are 17 residues in the CDR3. Germline lookup yields CDR1 SGHTA and CDR2 FQGNSA. V lost 4 bases and J lost 1, with 16 bases in between. The CDR3 coding sequence is TGTGCCAGCAGCTCCGGACTGACGGATTTAACTAATGAAAAACTGTTTTTT. Its translation is CASSSGLTDLTNEKLFF.

The chain is built from TRBV2 and TRBJ1-4, with D maybe TRBD1 (5 bases). CDR3 size: 13 residues. Trimming took 4 bases from V and 5 from J, leaving 8 bases between them. Germline CDR1 is SNHLY and CDR2 is FYNNEI. CDR3 sequence: CASSVRVNEKLFF. The CDR3 region has the DNA TGTGCCAGCAGTGTCAGGGTCAATGAAAAACTGTTTTTT.

The CDR3 DNA reads TGTGCCAGCAGTTACTCGTTCGGGACAGGGGGCACTGAAGCTTTCTTT. Protein: CASSYSFGTGGTEAFF. This rearrangement joins TRBV6-5 to TRBJ1-1; 11 nucleotides agree with TRBD1. The CDR3 extends over 16 amino acids. The germline V gene has CDR1 MNHEY and CDR2 SVGAGI. The J segment lost 4 bases and the V segment lost 0 bases, leaving 4 bases of the junction unmatched.

As DNA, the CDR3 is TGTGCCGCCGACAGGCTGAACACTGAAGCTTTCTTT. Protein product: CAADRLNTEAFF. The rearrangement links TRBV18 to TRBJ1-1; maybe TRBD1 (6 bases). V was trimmed by 11 bases and J by 0 bases, leaving 10 bases between them. Germline-derived CDR1 and CDR2 are KGHSH and LQKENI. The CDR3 runs to 12 residues.

The chain uses TRBV18 and TRBJ1-1; D perhaps matches TRBD1 (5 bases). V lost 3 bases, J lost 3 bases, and 14 bases lay in between. CDR3 length: 15 residues. Per the germline V gene, CDR1 is KGHSH and CDR2 is LQKENI. CDR3 nucleotides: TGTGCCAGCTCACCCCTCCAGGGTCAGCACACTGAAGCTTTCTTT. Residues: CASSPLQGQHTEAFF.

Written as DNA, the CDR3 is TGTGCCAGCAGTTTAGCCCCGGGGGGGCGGACTGAAGCTTTCTTT. It codes for CASSLAPGGRTEAFF. The V call is TRBV28, the J call TRBJ1-1, with D tentatively TRBD1 (6 bases). The CDR3 covers 15 residues. CDR1 MDHEN and CDR2 SYDVKM come from the germline V gene. V shed 2 bases and J shed 5 bases, with 15 bases lying between them.

The genes are TRBV5-1 and TRBJ2-2, with TRBD2 identical over 10 bases. Germline trimming cut 3 bases from V and 5 bases from J; bases unmatched to any gene: 4. CDR3 size: 15 residues. Germline CDR1 reads SGHRS; CDR2 reads YFSETQ. The CDR3 sequence is CASSWLAGATGELFF. Here the CDR3 DNA reads TGCGCCAGCAGCTGGCTAGCGGGAGCTACCGGGGAGCTGTTTTTT.

The chain combines TRBV3-1 (or the pseudogene TRBV3-2) with TRBJ1-1; no clear D gene. V was pared by 4 bases and J by 3 bases, with 6 bases between. Germline CDR1 and CDR2: LGHDT and YNNKEL (reference sequence). The CDR3 sequence is 12 residues long. The CDR3 DNA reads as TGTGCCAGCAGCCCCCGGGACACTGAAGCTTTCTTT. Encoded protein: CASSPRDTEAFF.

This chain connects TRBV18 to TRBJ1-4; D not certain. The V and J ends lost 1 base and 4 bases respectively, with 7 bases between them. In germline, CDR1 is KGHSH, CDR2 LQKENI. This CDR3 has 14 amino acids. CDR3 loop: CASSPLLGNEKLFF. The CDR3 coding sequence is TGTGCCAGCTCACCACTTCTCGGTAATGAAAAACTGTTTTTT. The full variable domain, rest sourced from reference TRBV18 and TRBJ1-4, is NAGVMQNPRHLVRRRGQEARLRCSPMKGHSHVYWYRQLPEEGLKFMVYLQKENIIDESGMPKERFSAEFPKEGPSILRIQQVVRGDSAAYFCASSPLLGNEKLFFGSGTQLSVL.

The chain recombines TRBV12-3 or TRBV12-4 with TRBJ1-2; D not certain. The V gene lost 5 bases and the J gene lost 14 bases, with 9 bases spanning the gap. The CDR3 runs 9 residues. The CDR3 DNA reads as TGTGCCAGCAGTCCCCCCTTGACCTTC. Translation: CASSPPLTF.

The rearrangement uses TRBV28 and TRBJ2-1; D is uncertain. Germline CDR1 reads MDHEN; CDR2 reads SYDVKM. The CDR3 is 12 amino acids. CDR3 in DNA: TGTACGTCCGGTCTACCCTACAATGAGCAGTTCTTC. Amino acid sequence: CTSGLPYNEQFF.

This clone has only one observation. V gene TRBV9 combines with J gene TRBJ1-6, with D possibly matching TRBD1 (5 bases). V lost 0 bases and J 6 bases, leaving 16 bases between the germline ends. The germline gives CDR1 SGDLS, CDR2 YYNGEE. The length of the CDR3 is 17 residues. This CDR3 reads CASSVEGWGRSNSPLHF. The CDR3, as DNA: TGTGCCAGCAGCGTAGAGGGTTGGGGGAGGTCTAATTCACCCCTCCACTTT. Based on the CDR3 plus reference TRBV9 and TRBJ1-6, the full variable domain is DSGVTQTPKHLITATGQRVTLRCSPRSGDLSVYWYQQSLDQGLQFLIQYYNGEERAKGNILERFSAQQFPDLHSELNLSSLELGDSALYFCASSVEGWGRSNSPLHFGNGTRLTVT.

V is TRBV10-3 and J is TRBJ2-1; 14 nucleotides match TRBD2. Trimming took 10 bases from V and 4 from J; bases not matched to a gene: 12. Germline lookup yields CDR1 ENHRY and CDR2 SYGVKD. CDR3 length: 17 residues. In DNA form, the CDR3 reads TGTGCCACCGGGGGACTAGCGGGGGCTAGAGGTTACAATGAGCAGTTCTTC. As protein: CATGGLAGARGYNEQFF.